The following is a T cell receptor (beta chain) sequence with its context. Its target is unknown. This entry belongs to a study of T cells in Graves' hyperthyroidism and ophthalmopathy. Study results and limitations: A model using 13 V-J features told ophthalmopathy apart from stable hyperthyroidism.

Researchers amplified the TCR beta CDR3 regions from RNA transcripts. The HTBI primer set served for first-round RT-PCR of the TCR CDR3. TCRdb ran MiXCR on the multiplex PCR reads and lists one entry per CDR3 protein. The sample has about 540,000 distinct CDR3 sequences; under 60% are singletons. Between the trimmed V and J ends, which lost 6 bases and 4 bases, there was a span of 15 bases. The CDR3 is 14 amino acids. Per germline, CDR1 SGHTA and CDR2 FQGNSA. Exclusions: uncontrolled infection, other autoimmune disease, pregnancy, lactation. Clinical symptoms, serum thyroxine and TRAb, thyroid ultrasound and orbital computed tomography were used for the diagnoses.

V and J are TRBV7-2 and TRBJ2-5, with D perhaps given as TRBD1 or TRBD2 (7 bases each). The clonotype was recovered from a woman aged 18 to 35 with Graves' hyperthyroidism. Sequenced sample: peripheral blood or thyroid tissue (not recorded which). This CDR3 reads CASRQQRDRETQYF. The CDR3 DNA reads TGTGCCAGCAGACAACAGCGGGACAGAGAGACCCAGTACTTC.